Sequencing of this T cell receptor (beta chain) was carried out in a study of blood T cells in healthy people across ages. Primed by a sample-barcoded 5' primer and a J-beta primer mix, a second PCR proceeded for 7 to 11 cycles. Using its own MiXCR run on the 5' RACE reads, TCRdb lists one record per CDR3 protein. Counted here are 800,000 or so distinct CDR3 sequences, approximately 25% occurring once; the ten biggest clones make up approximately 4%. CDR1 ENHRY and CDR2 SYGVKD come from the germline V gene. The CDR3 spans 15 residues. The V gene lost 0 bases and the J gene lost 3 bases, with 9 bases spanning the gap. This clonotype was counted only a few times. The same data also went into a second study, on T cells of mothers and their children. That paper notes: Donation involved three healthy Caucasian mothers and the six children that they had. Slightly higher, non-significant overlap characterized related mother-child pairs relative to unrelated pairs.

The sample consisted of blood. The clonotype comes from a boy younger than 18 in good health. The rearrangement links TRBV10-3 to TRBJ1-5, with no clear D. The CDR3 nucleotides are TGTGCCATCAGTGAGTCGGCAGATCTCAATCAGCCCCAGCATTTT. It translates to CAISESADLNQPQHF.